Given below is one T cell receptor beta chain in context. These data are taken from a study of blood T cell repertoires in COVID-19. TCRdb's table, derived via immunoSEQ multiplex PCR, lists solely in-frame clones and lacks some. The top ten hold about an eighth of the sample, which has approximately 200,000 clones, 80% to 90% seen once. Trimming removed 2 bases at V and 1 base at J, with 14 bases between. The V gene's germline CDR1 is MNHEY and CDR2 SVGAGI. This CDR3 contains 16 residues. The clonotype comes from a woman older than 75 with COVID-19, enrolled during active disease. The chain combines TRBV6-5 with TRBJ1-2, with D possibly being TRBD1 (5 bases). Sequencing was carried out using peripheral blood. The CDR3 nucleotides read TGTGCCAGCAGTTACGATGTCGGGGGGGTTAACTATGGCTACACCTTC. It codes for CASSYDVGGVNYGYTF.